This T cell receptor (beta chain) was captured by sequencing in a study of T cell responses to AZD1222 COVID-19 vaccine. Regarding the study as a whole: Only a handful of AZD1222 recipients were seropositive at baseline. CD4 TCRs associated with vaccination spanned spike, dominating at 160-218 and 743-854.

The CDR3 covers 15 residues. V gave up 5 bases and J gave up 0 bases, with 14 bases separating them. As regards this clone: Its antigen is as yet unknown.

The table came from immunoSEQ multiplex PCR; TCRdb's copy has only in-frame clones and leaves some out. The table records 96,000 or so clones, roughly 90% of them present only once. Source: peripheral blood, taken on day 0 of AZD1222 vaccination. This sequence originates from an adult in good health. The V and J genes are TRBV23-1 and TRBJ2-7; D is undetermined. TRBV23-1 is given ORF status, its function remaining uncertain. This chain's CDR3 is CASSTLTLPSYEQYF. The CDR3 coding sequence is TGCGCCAGCAGTACTTTAACCCTTCCCTCCTACGAGCAGTACTTC.